The 4 T cell receptor beta chains below all came from one sample that was sequenced in a study of OX40 agonist ivuxolimab in advanced cancers. The receptor library was made with the immunoSEQ multiplex PCR assay. TCRdb's version of the immuneACCESS table is confined to in-frame rearrangements and falls short of the full clone set. An unresolved V gene accounts for under half of the shortfall where checked; the remainder is of unknown origin. In this sample the table shows some 84,000 clones, roughly nine tenths of which occur a single time. Of the sample, less than 0.2% falls within the top ten clones. This material consisted of CD4+ or CD8+ T cells sorted from blood, taken in a trial of the OX40 agonist ivuxolimab. The receptors derive from an adult with an advanced solid tumor such as melanoma, head and neck, liver or kidney cancer.

This sequence joins TRBV11-3 and TRBJ2-2; 9 positions match TRBD2. Germline V gene data show CDR1 as SGHNT and CDR2 as YENEEA. V dropped 1 base and J dropped 4; count of bases not matched to a gene: 7. The CDR3 is made up of 17 amino acids. The DNA of the CDR3 is TGTGCCAGCAGCTTAGGCACAGGGACTAGCCGCACCGGGGAGCTGTTTTTT. This encodes CASSLGTGTSRTGELFF.

This clone has a single count. This chain links TRBV27 with TRBJ1-2, with 9 bases that match TRBD1. Trimming removed 5 bases from V and 4 bases from J; junction bases left unmatched: 5. CDR3 size: 14 residues. Germline-derived CDR1 and CDR2 are MNHEY and SMNVEV (reference sequence). CDR3 protein: CASSARDRVYGYTF. The CDR3 DNA follows: TGTGCCAGCAGTGCAAGGGACAGGGTCTATGGCTACACCTTC.

V usage is TRBV9 and J usage is TRBJ2-5; either TRBD1 or TRBD2 may fit D (5 bases each). The V gene's germline CDR1 is SGDLS and CDR2 YYNGEE. The CDR3 contains 14 residues. V dropped 2 bases and J dropped 3 bases, with 11 bases sitting between them. CDR3 residues: CASSVPGTEETQYF. The DNA for the CDR3 is TGTGCCAGCAGCGTTCCCGGGACGGAAGAGACCCAGTACTTC.

The V and J genes are TRBV7-9 and TRBJ2-5; no reliable D call. CDR1 and CDR2 (germline): SEHNR, FQNEAQ (reference sequence). V lost 5 bases to trimming and J lost 4 bases, with 5 bases between them. The CDR3 contains 11 residues. In nucleotides, the CDR3 is TGTGCCAGCAGCGGTACAGAGACCCAGTACTTC. It codes for CASSGTETQYF.